This T cell receptor beta chain was captured by sequencing in a study of T cells in Graves' hyperthyroidism and ophthalmopathy. Overall study results and limits: Among clonotypes expanded in thyroid above 0.001, most were also found in blood. A model built on 13 V-J features separated ophthalmopathy from stable hyperthyroidism.

Trimming pared 1 base from V and 6 bases from J, leaving 13 bases between. The germline CDR1 and CDR2 sequences are MDHEN and SYDVKM. The CDR3 is 14 residues long. Notes on this clonotype: Its antigen is unidentified.

It was RNA transcripts that yielded the amplified TCR beta CDR3 regions. TCR CDR3 regions were first amplified by RT-PCR with HTBI primers. TCRdb reanalysed the multiplex PCR reads using MiXCR and keeps one entry per CDR3 protein. Of more than 550,000 distinct CDR3 sequences listed, 17% were seen once; the top ten hold 15%. The specimen sequenced was blood. The sequence was obtained from a man aged 50 or older with Graves' hyperthyroidism. The V gene is TRBV28, the J gene TRBJ2-7; D unclear. The CDR3 is CASSLLGIIGEQYF. CDR3 sequence (DNA): TGTGCCAGCAGTTTATTGGGTATAATCGGCGAGCAGTACTTC.